The 18 T cell receptor beta chains presented below share a single source sample, sequenced in a study of blood T cell repertoires in COVID-19. This table comes from immunoSEQ multiplex PCR, and its TCRdb copy is limited to in-frame clones, with some not included. This table has hundreds of thousands of clones, over 75% appearing once. Material for sequencing was peripheral blood. The receptors originated from a woman aged 40 to 50 who had recovered from COVID-19.

This clone showed up just a few times. The V gene is TRBV2, the J gene TRBJ1-3; the match to TRBD1 covers 7 bases. V was clipped by 6 bases and J by 4 bases; unmatched bases: 6. The CDR3 has 14 amino acids. Germline CDR1 is SNHLY and CDR2 is FYNNEI. As DNA, the CDR3 is TGTGCCAGCAGGACAGGGTCTCAAGGAAACACCATATATTTT. This encodes CASRTGSQGNTIYF. Variable domain in full (rest from reference TRBV2 and TRBJ1-3): EPEVTQTPSHQVTQMGQEVILRCVPISNHLYFYWYRQILGQKVEFLVSFYNNEISEKSEIFDDQFSVERPDGSNFTLKIRSTKLEDSAMYFCASRTGSQGNTIYFGEGSWLTVV.

The chain is built from TRBV19 and TRBJ1-6; TRBD1 matches 7 bases. The V and J ends lost 4 bases and 5 bases, in that order; junction bases with no gene match: 11. Germline assignment: CDR1 LNHDA and CDR2 SQIVND (reference sequence). The CDR3 runs 17 residues. CDR3 bases: TGTGCCAGTAGTACCTCTTCGCAAGGGACAGATAATTCACCCCTCCACTTT. Translating gives CASSTSSQGTDNSPLHF.

The chain couples TRBV7-3 to TRBJ1-1, with D possibly TRBD1 on 5 matching bases. Germline CDR1 reads SGHTA; CDR2 reads FQGTGA. Trimming shortened V by 2 bases and J by 5 bases, and 12 bases separated the two germline ends. The CDR3 covers 14 residues. CDR3 in DNA: TGTGCCAGCAGCTTATCAATGGGGGGAACTGAAGCTTTCTTT. It translates to CASSLSMGGTEAFF.

V gene TRBV5-1 combines with J gene TRBJ1-5, with 7 nucleotides matching TRBD1. CDR1 is SGHRS, CDR2 YFSETQ, per germline. CDR3 length equals 15 residues. The V segment lost 5 bases and the J segment 3 bases; nucleotides outside the gene matches: 8. CDR3: CASRLTGNYNQPQHF. CDR3 in DNA: TGCGCCAGCAGATTGACAGGGAATTACAATCAGCCCCAGCATTTT.

For the CDR3, the DNA is TGTGCCAGCAGCCCCCTGAGAGGGATCTCCTACAATGAGCAGTTCTTC. The encoded protein is CASSPLRGISYNEQFF. The J gene is TRBJ2-1, the V gene TRBV3-1 (or the pseudogene TRBV3-2); D is perhaps TRBD2 (5 bases). The germline gives CDR1 LGHDT, CDR2 YNNKEL (reference sequence). V lost 4 bases, J lost 0 bases, and 13 bases lay in between. This CDR3 is 16 amino acids long.

CDR3 bases: TGTGCCTCGGCGGGGACAGGGTACACCGGGGAGCTGTTTTTT. Its translation: CASAGTGYTGELFF. This chain uses TRBV24-1 with TRBJ2-2, with 9 bases identical to TRBD1. The CDR3 spans 14 residues. J lost 3 bases, V lost 12 bases, and 7 bases had no gene match. Germline loops: CDR1 KGHDR, CDR2 SFDVKD.

This chain links TRBV11-3 with TRBJ2-7; the match to TRBD2 covers 9 bases. Per the germline V gene, CDR1 is SGHNT and CDR2 is YENEEA. CDR3 length equals 14 residues. With 6 bases clipped from V and 6 bases from J, the junction kept 9 bases outside the gene matches. As DNA, the CDR3 is TGTGCCAGCAGAGAGAGCGGGAGGACCCGCGAGCAGTACTTC. Its protein product is CASRESGRTREQYF. Filled out from reference TRBV11-3 and TRBJ2-7, the complete variable domain reads EAGVVQSPRYKIIEKKQPVAFWCNPISGHNTLYWYLQNLGQGPELLIRYENEEAVDDSQLPKDRFSAERLKGVDSTLKIQPAELGDSAVYLCASRESGRTREQYFGPGTRLTVT.

The chain recombines TRBV30 with TRBJ1-4; D is ambiguous. This CDR3 is built from 13 residues. V lost 1 base to trimming and J lost 7 bases, with 10 bases between them. Germline V gives CDR1 GTSNPN, CDR2 SVGIG (reference sequence). Here the CDR3 reads CAWSARGGEKLFF. The CDR3 DNA follows: TGTGCCTGGAGTGCCCGGGGTGGTGAAAAACTGTTTTTT.

This chain joins TRBV7-2 and TRBJ2-7; 8 positions agree with TRBD1. Germline assignment: CDR1 SGHTA and CDR2 FQGNSA. The V segment lost 2 bases and the J segment 6 bases; nucleotides outside the gene matches: 12. CDR3 size: 16 residues. The CDR3 reads CASSLNSPGTGGEQYF. In DNA form, the CDR3 reads TGTGCCAGCAGCTTAAATTCCCCGGGGACAGGCGGCGAGCAGTACTTC. Together with reference TRBV7-2 and TRBJ2-7, the CDR3 gives the full variable domain: GAGVSQSPSNKVTEKGKDVELRCDPISGHTALYWYRQSLGQGLEFLIYFQGNSAPDKSGLPSDRFSAERTGGSVSTLTIQRTQQEDSAVYLCASSLNSPGTGGEQYFGPGTRLTVT.

The chain combines TRBV28 with TRBJ1-2; D perhaps matches TRBD1 (5 bases). Trimming removed 6 bases at V and 3 bases at J, with 17 bases between. The CDR3 loop spans 15 amino acids. From germline, CDR1 is MDHEN and CDR2 SYDVKM. The CDR3 is CASRTPAGGDYGYTF. The CDR3 DNA sequence: TGTGCCAGCAGGACCCCTGCGGGAGGGGACTATGGCTACACCTTC.

In DNA form, the CDR3 reads TGTGCCAGCAGCCTACAGGGTTACAGCACAGATACGCAGTATTTT. Protein product: CASSLQGYSTDTQYF. The chain combines TRBV28 with TRBJ2-3, with a weak D call TRBD1 (6 bases). Trimming shortened V by 6 bases and J by 0 bases, and 13 bases separated the two germline ends. The germline V gene has CDR1 MDHEN and CDR2 SYDVKM. The CDR3 runs to 15 residues.

The CDR3 region is CASSPTSGRFYNEQFF. In DNA, the CDR3 is TGTGCCAGCAGTCCTACTAGCGGGAGGTTTTACAATGAGCAGTTCTTC. V gene TRBV27 combines with J gene TRBJ2-1, with 12 positions matching TRBD2. Germline V gives CDR1 MNHEY, CDR2 SMNVEV (reference sequence). V shed 5 bases, J shed 4 bases, and the junction held 6 bases outside the gene matches. The CDR3 spans 16 residues.

The chain carries TRBV4-3 and TRBJ2-1; D not certain. V lost 2 bases and J 7 bases, leaving 6 bases between the germline ends. The CDR3 is 12 residues long. Germline lookup yields CDR1 LGHNA and CDR2 YSLEER. CDR3 sequence reads: CASSQTRNEQFF. CDR3 in DNA: TGCGCCAGCAGCCAAACCAGAAATGAGCAGTTCTTC.

This clone was seen once. The chain combines TRBV7-2 with TRBJ2-3; 7 nucleotides align to TRBD2. In germline, CDR1 is SGHTA, CDR2 FQGNSA. The CDR3 loop spans 14 amino acids. V shed 5 bases and J 4 bases; nucleotides not matched to a gene: 6. CDR3 nucleotide sequence: TGTGCCAGCAGCACAACTAGCGTGGCAGATACGCAGTATTTT. This encodes CASSTTSVADTQYF.

This clone has a handful of counts. The J gene is TRBJ2-1, the V gene TRBV14, with 7 bases identical to TRBD2. Germline V gene lookup returns CDR1 SGHDN and CDR2 FVKESK. This CDR3 is built from 18 residues. V dropped 0 bases and J dropped 3; count of bases not matched to a gene: 11. CDR3 sequence (DNA): TGTGCCAGCAGCCAAGATTTTGGTAGGGCGGGAGACTACAATGAGCAGTTCTTC. Amino acid sequence: CASSQDFGRAGDYNEQFF.

The rearrangement joins TRBV6-2 or TRBV6-3 to TRBJ1-5; D is unresolved. Germline lookup yields CDR1 MNHEY and CDR2 SVGEGT. The CDR3 spans 15 residues. Trimming shortened V by 5 bases and J by 7 bases, and 18 bases separated the two germline ends. CDR3 loop: CASSRHPSGEQPQHF. CDR3 nucleotide sequence: TGTGCCAGCAGTCGACACCCGTCCGGCGAGCAGCCCCAGCATTTT.

The chain has TRBV7-2 and TRBJ2-1, with TRBD2 matching 11 bases. Germline V lookup: CDR1 SGHTA, CDR2 FQGNSA. The V segment lost 5 bases and the J segment 0 bases; nucleotides outside the gene matches: 12. There are 19 residues in the CDR3. The CDR3 DNA reads as TGTGCCAGCAGCCTCCCCCTCGGGACTAGCGGAGGCTCCTACAATGAGCAGTTCTTC. Its protein is CASSLPLGTSGGSYNEQFF.

The chain is built from TRBV10-3 and TRBJ1-4; perhaps TRBD1 as D (6 bases). The CDR3 length is 16 residues. Germline values: CDR1 ENHRY, CDR2 SYGVKD. Trimming cost V 6 bases and J 6 bases, with 20 bases left between them. The CDR3 sequence: CAIRAETGSEDEKLFF. The CDR3 DNA reads TGTGCCATCAGGGCCGAAACAGGGTCAGAGGATGAAAAACTGTTTTTT.